The 10 T cell receptor beta chains presented below share a single source sample, sequenced in a study of technical replicates of blood from a few donors. The assay was immunoSEQ multiplex PCR, and TCRdb's table has in-frame clones only and misses some. The table shows approximately 81,000 clones, with approximately 78% occurring only once. The sequenced sample consisted of PBMCs. Source of these receptors: a human donor in good health. Some clones in this sample may be carry-over from other donors' samples.

Only one count was recorded for this clone. This sequence joins TRBV4-1 and TRBJ2-7; D is perhaps TRBD1 (6 bases). Germline CDR1 is MGHRA and CDR2 is YSYEKL. There are 13 residues in the CDR3. The germline V and J ends were trimmed by 5 bases and 7 bases, with 15 bases remaining between them. In DNA form, the CDR3 reads TGCGCCAGCAGCGCCTGGGACACGAGGGAGCAGTACTTC. It translates to CASSAWDTREQYF.

The V and J genes are TRBV28 and TRBJ1-2; D remains unclear. CDR1 and CDR2 (germline): MDHEN, SYDVKM. The V gene lost 6 bases and the J gene lost 7 bases, with 12 bases spanning the gap. The CDR3 extends over 12 amino acids. Here the CDR3 DNA reads TGTGCCAGCAGGCTGAGCGGGCGTGGCTACACCTTC. Translating it yields CASRLSGRGYTF.

The chain links TRBV7-2 to TRBJ1-1, with 8 bases matching TRBD1. The CDR3 is made up of 16 amino acids. The germline V gene has CDR1 SGHTA and CDR2 FQGNSA. J was trimmed by 4 bases and V by 5 bases; bases with no gene match: 12. Written as DNA, the CDR3 is TGTGCCAGCAGCCAAGATGCCGGGACAGGCTCCACTGAAGCTTTCTTT. This encodes CASSQDAGTGSTEAFF.

As for this clone: An end of the junction does not agree with germline; a read error may underlie this. This chain uses TRBV18 with TRBJ2-7, with TRBD2 as a possible D gene (5 bases). Germline lookup yields CDR1 KGHSH and CDR2 LQKENI. The CDR3 spans 13 residues. In DNA, the CDR3 is TGTGCCAGCTCATCAACGGATGGAGGCAAGACACCCTTC. Its protein product is CASSSTDGGKTPF.

This chain links TRBV5-6 with TRBJ2-1; D may be TRBD2 (6 bases). There are 11 residues in the CDR3. Trimming took off 2 bases at V and 10 bases at J, with 7 bases between the two ends. From germline, CDR1 is SGHDT and CDR2 YYEEEE. The CDR3 DNA sequence: TGTGCCAGCAGCTTAGCGGGCGAGCAGTTCTTC. This sequence encodes CASSLAGEQFF.

The V and J genes are TRBV18 and TRBJ2-5; 7 nucleotides align to TRBD1. The CDR3 length is 13 residues. Germline values: CDR1 KGHSH, CDR2 LQKENI. V lost 3 bases, J lost 4 bases, and 2 bases stayed unmatched. Here the CDR3 DNA reads TGTGCCAGCTCACCTGGGACAGCAGAGACCCAGTACTTC. Its protein is CASSPGTAETQYF.

The chain uses TRBV28 and TRBJ2-7; 7 nucleotides align to TRBD1. The CDR3 extends over 14 amino acids. CDR1 and CDR2 from the germline V gene are MDHEN and SYDVKM. J lost 3 bases, V lost 4 bases, and 6 bases had no gene match. Here the CDR3 DNA reads TGTGCCAGCAGTTCAAGGGGGCGAGACTACGAGCAGTACTTC. Protein: CASSSRGRDYEQYF.

This clone was seen once. This chain uses TRBV5-6 with TRBJ2-7, with TRBD1 identical over 8 bases. The junction had 5 bases not matched to a gene; V was cut back by 4 bases and J by 11 bases. Germline CDR1 and CDR2: SGHDT and YYEEEE. This CDR3 comprises 11 residues. Here the CDR3 reads CASSQTGEEYF. For the CDR3, the DNA is TGTGCCAGCAGCCAGACAGGGGAGGAGTACTTC.

The rearrangement joins TRBV9 to TRBJ2-7, with 8 bases aligning to TRBD2. The V gene end was trimmed by 4 bases and the J gene end by 3 bases; junction bases not matched to a gene: 9. Germline CDR1 reads SGDLS; CDR2 reads YYNGEE. CDR3 length equals 15 residues. The CDR3 nucleotides read TGTGCCAGCAGCTCCCGCCCACTAGCGGACTACGAGCAGTACTTC. It yields the protein CASSSRPLADYEQYF.

This chain connects TRBV7-8 to TRBJ2-1, with D possibly matching TRBD1 (6 bases). Looked up from germline, CDR1 is SGHVS and CDR2 is FQNEAQ. V lost 2 bases to trimming and J lost 0 bases, with 8 bases between them. The CDR3 spans 15 residues. The DNA of the CDR3 is TGTGCCAGCAGCTTACAGGGGAGCTCCTACAATGAGCAGTTCTTC. This codes for CASSLQGSSYNEQFF.